One sample yielded the 17 T cell receptor beta chains listed below, sequenced in a study of T-cell reconstitution after alpha-beta-depleted transplantation in children. Unique molecular identifiers were built into the TCRbeta library. TCRdb redid the calling of the PCR reads with MiXCR, one entry per CDR3 protein. Of about 300,000 distinct CDR3 sequences in the sample, over 7% were seen once. These receptors lack a known antigen. General study findings and limits: From newly produced T cells came most of the T-cell counts and diversity one year after transplant.

The starting material was peripheral blood, obtained 360 days after TCRalphabeta/CD19-depleted stem cell transplant. The receptors were gathered from a female patient aged 2-10 years who had a stem cell transplant for Fanconi anemia, so the T cells may come from the graft donor.

This clonotype was observed many times. V gene TRBV12-3 or TRBV12-4 combines with J gene TRBJ2-7, with a weak D call TRBD2 (5 bases). Trimming took off 3 bases at V and 6 bases at J, with 15 bases between the two ends. This CDR3 region has 14 residues. CDR3 in DNA: TGTGCCAGCAGTTTGACGGGGTCAGTACGCGAGCAGTACTTC. Translating gives CASSLTGSVREQYF.

This clonotype was detected many times. The chain uses TRBV29-1 and TRBJ2-5; perhaps TRBD2 as D (5 bases). Trimming removed 4 bases at V and 5 bases at J, with 8 bases between. The CDR3 contains 11 residues. Germline CDR1 SQVTM, CDR2 ANQGSEA. This chain's CDR3 is CSVVPGETQYF. DNA of the CDR3: TGCAGCGTTGTTCCGGGGGAGACCCAGTACTTC.

In this sample, this clonotype turned up a few times. The chain is built from TRBV18 and TRBJ1-4, with D possibly being TRBD1 (6 bases). Germline V gives CDR1 KGHSH, CDR2 LQKENI. Trimming took 6 bases from V and 13 from J, leaving 15 bases between them. This CDR3 spans 12 amino acids. This CDR3 is CASSERTASLFF. The CDR3 DNA follows: TGTGCCAGCTCGGAACGGACAGCTTCACTGTTTTTT.

J is TRBJ1-3 and V is TRBV4-3; D gene unclear. Trimming pared 1 base from V and 4 bases from J, leaving 11 bases between. There are 15 residues in the CDR3. Germline V gene sequence: CDR1 LGHNA, CDR2 YSLEER. The CDR3, as DNA: TGCGCCAGCAGCCAAGTGGCTCAGTCCGGAAACACCATATATTTT. This encodes CASSQVAQSGNTIYF.

The chain joins TRBV4-1 to TRBJ1-1; D is ambiguous. The germline V gene has CDR1 MGHRA and CDR2 YSYEKL. Trimming cost V 4 bases and J 0 bases, with 9 bases left between them. The CDR3 consists of 14 residues. The CDR3 DNA reads as TGCGCCAGCAGCCCCCAAGAGGTGAACACTGAAGCTTTCTTT. Translating it yields CASSPQEVNTEAFF.

The table lists this clonotype with many counts. V is TRBV20-1 and J is TRBJ2-7; no reliable D call. The CDR3 is 13 residues long. Trimming shortened V by 2 bases and J by 4 bases, and 12 bases separated the two germline ends. The germline CDR1 and CDR2 sequences are DFQATT and SNEGSKA (reference sequence). The CDR3 is CSARRWGSYEQYF. The CDR3 DNA reads as TGCAGTGCTAGAAGGTGGGGAAGTTACGAGCAGTACTTC.

This clonotype was seen more than once but under ten times. The chain links TRBV19 to TRBJ2-2, with 7 positions matching TRBD1. This CDR3 region has 15 residues. Germline V gene data show CDR1 as LNHDA and CDR2 as SQIVND (reference sequence). The V segment lost 3 bases and the J segment 0 bases; nucleotides outside the gene matches: 1. The CDR3 DNA reads TGTGCCAGTAGTATTGGACAGGCGAACACCGGGGAGCTGTTTTTT. Its translation: CASSIGQANTGELFF.

This sequence joins TRBV4-3 and TRBJ1-6; D perhaps matches TRBD1 (6 bases). Germline V CDR1 and CDR2: LGHNA, YSLEER. Between the trimmed V and J ends, which lost 5 bases and 10 bases, there was a span of 15 bases. This CDR3 is built from 14 residues. The CDR3 coding sequence is TGCGCCAGCAGCGGGCGACAGGTGGGATCACCCCTCCACTTT. Its protein is CASSGRQVGSPLHF.

This clonotype has at least ten counts. The chain combines TRBV2 with TRBJ2-1, with D perhaps given as TRBD1 or TRBD2 (5 bases each). CDR3 length equals 17 residues. Germline CDR1 SNHLY, CDR2 FYNNEI. The V gene lost 0 bases and the J gene lost 3 bases, with 15 bases spanning the gap. For the CDR3, the DNA is TGTGCCAGCAGTGAAGCGCCCCCCGGGGCTTTCTACAATGAGCAGTTCTTC. It is translated as CASSEAPPGAFYNEQFF.

This clonotype has a count of ten or more. This rearrangement joins TRBV7-9 to TRBJ2-5; no reliable D call. CDR1 is SEHNR and CDR2 is FQNEAQ in the germline V gene (reference sequence). V lost 6 bases and J 3 bases, leaving 11 bases between the germline ends. The CDR3 runs to 13 residues. The CDR3 spells CASRVAAEETQYF. The CDR3 DNA sequence: TGTGCCAGCAGGGTAGCCGCGGAAGAGACCCAGTACTTC. Using reference TRBV7-9 and TRBJ2-5 for the parts outside the CDR3, the full variable domain is DTGVSQNPRHKITKRGQNVTFRCDPISEHNRLYWYRQTLGQGPEFLTYFQNEAQLEKSRLLSDRFSAERPKGSFSTLEIQRTEQGDSAMYLCASRVAAEETQYFGPGTRLLVL.

This clonotype was detected many times. The chain recombines TRBV7-2 with TRBJ2-3; D is unresolved. This CDR3 is 12 amino acids long. Germline-derived CDR1 and CDR2 are SGHTA and FQGNSA. Between the trimmed V and J ends, which lost 5 bases and 6 bases, there was a span of 9 bases. The CDR3 bases are TGTGCCAGCAGCCGCGAGGCGGATACGCAGTATTTT. It translates to CASSREADTQYF.

At least ten counts were recorded for this clonotype. The chain carries TRBV5-1 and TRBJ1-6; D remains unclear. This CDR3 region has 16 residues. Trimming cost V 2 bases and J 8 bases, with 17 bases left between them. Germline V gives CDR1 SGHRS, CDR2 YFSETQ. CDR3 in DNA: TGCGCCAGCAGCTTAACGGGAGACAATGCGGATTCACCCCTCCACTTT. Protein sequence: CASSLTGDNADSPLHF.

Notes on this clonotype: This may be a read error: a much more frequent sequence differs by one nucleotide. The rearrangement links TRBV20-1 to TRBJ1-3; possible D gene TRBD1, 5 bases. This CDR3 is 14 amino acids long. The V gene lost 5 bases and the J gene lost 1 base, with 12 bases spanning the gap. Germline V gives CDR1 DFQATT, CDR2 SNEGSKA (reference sequence). In DNA form, the CDR3 reads TGCAGTGCTCGGGACGGGGCTTCTGGAAACACCATATATTTT. This sequence encodes CSARDGASGNTIYF.

This clonotype has ten or more counts. The chain links TRBV7-2 to TRBJ2-5; TRBD2 matches at 10 bases. CDR3 size: 16 residues. Per the germline V gene, CDR1 is SGHTA and CDR2 is FQGNSA. Losses at the gene ends were 3 bases for V and 2 bases for J; bases not matched to a gene: 6. DNA of the CDR3: TGTGCCAGCAGCTTTTGGTCTAGCGGGGGACAAGAGACCCAGTACTTC. The encoded protein is CASSFWSSGGQETQYF.

This clonotype has ten or more counts. The V gene is TRBV7-3, the J gene TRBJ2-2; D ambiguous. Germline V gene data show CDR1 as SGHTA and CDR2 as FQGTGA. This CDR3 is built from 13 residues. Trimming shortened V by 5 bases and J by 7 bases, and 11 bases separated the two germline ends. The CDR3 sequence is CASSDLGVGELFF. The CDR3 bases are TGTGCCAGCAGCGACCTAGGAGTCGGGGAGCTGTTTTTT.

As to this clonotype: A much bigger clone sits one base away, suggesting this may be a read error. CDR3 sequence: CASRLGPGRNEKLFF. The CDR3 coding sequence is TGTGCCAGCAGATTAGGCCCGGGACGGAATGAAAAACTGTTTTTT. The chain is built from TRBV7-6 and TRBJ1-4; possibly TRBD1 for D (5 bases). The germline CDR1 and CDR2 sequences are SGHVS and FNYEAQ. There are 15 residues in the CDR3.

This clonotype was detected many times. The J gene is TRBJ2-7, the V gene TRBV16, with a tentative D call TRBD1 (6 bases). This CDR3 is 13 amino acids long. The germline V gene has CDR1 KGHSY and CDR2 FQNENV. V lost 0 bases, J lost 3 bases, and 6 bases lay in between. The CDR3 sequence is CASSQSGGYEQYF. In DNA, the CDR3 is TGTGCCAGCAGCCAATCAGGGGGCTACGAGCAGTACTTC.